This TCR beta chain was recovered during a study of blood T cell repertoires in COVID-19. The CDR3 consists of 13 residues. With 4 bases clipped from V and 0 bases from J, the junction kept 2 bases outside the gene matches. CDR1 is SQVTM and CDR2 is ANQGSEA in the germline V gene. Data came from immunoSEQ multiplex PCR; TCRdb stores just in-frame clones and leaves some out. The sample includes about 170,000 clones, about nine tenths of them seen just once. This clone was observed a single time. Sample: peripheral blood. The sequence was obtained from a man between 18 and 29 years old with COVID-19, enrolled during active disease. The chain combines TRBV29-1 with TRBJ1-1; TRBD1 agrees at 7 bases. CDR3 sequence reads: CSVVTGLNTEAFF. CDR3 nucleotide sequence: TGCAGCGTTGTGACAGGGTTGAACACTGAAGCTTTCTTT.